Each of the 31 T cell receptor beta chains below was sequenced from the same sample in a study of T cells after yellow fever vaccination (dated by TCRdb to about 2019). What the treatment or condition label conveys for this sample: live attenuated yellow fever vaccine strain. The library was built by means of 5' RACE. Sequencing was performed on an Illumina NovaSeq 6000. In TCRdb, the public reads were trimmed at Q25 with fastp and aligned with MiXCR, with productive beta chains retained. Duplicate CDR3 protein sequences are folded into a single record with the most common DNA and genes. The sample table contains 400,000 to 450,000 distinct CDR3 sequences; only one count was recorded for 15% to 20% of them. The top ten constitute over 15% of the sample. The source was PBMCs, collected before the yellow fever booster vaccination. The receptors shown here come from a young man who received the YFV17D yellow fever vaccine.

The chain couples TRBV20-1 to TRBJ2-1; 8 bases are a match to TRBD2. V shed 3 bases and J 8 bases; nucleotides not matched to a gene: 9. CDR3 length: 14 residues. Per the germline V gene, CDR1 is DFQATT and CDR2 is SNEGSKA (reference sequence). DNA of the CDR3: TGCAGTGCTAGTTTGGTAGCGGGGAATGATGAGCAGTTCTTC. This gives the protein CSASLVAGNDEQFF.

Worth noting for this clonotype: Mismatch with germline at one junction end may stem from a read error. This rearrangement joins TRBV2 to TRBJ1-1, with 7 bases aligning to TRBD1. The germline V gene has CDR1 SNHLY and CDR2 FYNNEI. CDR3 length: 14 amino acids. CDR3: CASIEQGMNTEAFF. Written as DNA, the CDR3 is TGTGCCAGCATTGAACAGGGGATGAACACTGAAGCTTTCTTT.

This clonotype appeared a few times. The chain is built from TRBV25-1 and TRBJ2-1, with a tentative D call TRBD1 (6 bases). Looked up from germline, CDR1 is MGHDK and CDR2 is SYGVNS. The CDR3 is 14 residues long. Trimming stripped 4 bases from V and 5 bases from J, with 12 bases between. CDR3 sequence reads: CASSATGPHNEQFF. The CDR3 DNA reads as TGTGCCAGCAGTGCGACAGGTCCCCACAATGAGCAGTTCTTC.

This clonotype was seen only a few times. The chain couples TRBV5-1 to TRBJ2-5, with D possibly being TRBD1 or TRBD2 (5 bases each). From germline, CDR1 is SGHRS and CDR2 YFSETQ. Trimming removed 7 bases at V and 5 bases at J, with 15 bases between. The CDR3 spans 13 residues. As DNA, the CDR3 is TGCGCCAGCGGGGGATCTCCGGGGGAGACCCAGTACTTC. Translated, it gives CASGGSPGETQYF. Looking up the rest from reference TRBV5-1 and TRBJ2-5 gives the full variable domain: KAGVTQTPRYLIKTRGQQVTLSCSPISGHRSVSWYQQTPGQGLQFLFEYFSETQRNKGNFPGRFSGRQFSNSRSEMNVSTLELGDSALYLCASGGSPGETQYFGPGTRLLVL.

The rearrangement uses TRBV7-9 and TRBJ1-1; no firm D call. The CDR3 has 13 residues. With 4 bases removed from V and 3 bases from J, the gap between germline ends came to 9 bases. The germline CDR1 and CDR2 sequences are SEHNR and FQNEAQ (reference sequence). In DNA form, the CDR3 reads TGTGCCAGCAGCTACCGCCCCGACACTGAAGCTTTCTTT. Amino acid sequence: CASSYRPDTEAFF.

CDR3 bases: TGTGCCAGCAGCTTGTGGGGGACAGTTAATGAGCAGTTCTTC. It is translated as CASSLWGTVNEQFF. The rearrangement links TRBV5-5 to TRBJ2-1, with 7 positions matching TRBD1. CDR1 is SGHKS and CDR2 is YYEKEE in the germline V gene (reference sequence). Unmatched junction bases numbered 5, after V lost 1 base and J lost 7 bases. The CDR3 is 14 amino acids.

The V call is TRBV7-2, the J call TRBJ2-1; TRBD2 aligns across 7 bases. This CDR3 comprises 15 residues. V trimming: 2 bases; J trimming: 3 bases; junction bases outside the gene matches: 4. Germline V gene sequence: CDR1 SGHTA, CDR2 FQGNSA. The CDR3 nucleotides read TGTGCCAGCAGCTTAACGGGGGGTTTCTACAATGAGCAGTTCTTC. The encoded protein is CASSLTGGFYNEQFF.

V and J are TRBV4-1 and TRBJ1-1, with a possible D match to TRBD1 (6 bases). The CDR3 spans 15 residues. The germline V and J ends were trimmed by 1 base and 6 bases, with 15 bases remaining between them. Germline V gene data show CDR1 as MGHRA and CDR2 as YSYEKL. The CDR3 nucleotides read TGCGCCAGCAGCCAAGTGGCAGGGGCTGGGCCTGAAGCTTTCTTT. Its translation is CASSQVAGAGPEAFF.

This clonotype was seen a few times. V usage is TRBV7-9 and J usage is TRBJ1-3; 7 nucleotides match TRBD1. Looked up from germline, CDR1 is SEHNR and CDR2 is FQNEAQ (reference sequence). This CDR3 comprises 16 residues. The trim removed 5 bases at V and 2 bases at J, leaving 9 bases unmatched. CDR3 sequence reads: CASSARQGSTGNTIYF. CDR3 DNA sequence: TGTGCCAGCAGCGCCCGACAGGGTAGCACTGGAAACACCATATATTTT.

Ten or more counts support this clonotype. The CDR3 is CASSSSGSWNTEAFF. For the CDR3, the DNA is TGCGCCAGCAGCTCCTCCGGGAGTTGGAACACTGAAGCTTTCTTT. The chain uses TRBV5-1 and TRBJ1-1; unclear D gene. The CDR3 loop spans 15 amino acids. The V and J ends lost 3 bases and 1 base respectively, with 13 bases between them. The germline V gene encodes CDR1 SGHRS and CDR2 YFSETQ.

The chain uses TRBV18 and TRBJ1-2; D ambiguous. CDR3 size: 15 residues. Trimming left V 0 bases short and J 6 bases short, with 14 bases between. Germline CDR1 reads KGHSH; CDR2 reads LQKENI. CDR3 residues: CASSPPRGQEDGYTF. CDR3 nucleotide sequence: TGTGCCAGCTCACCACCGCGGGGTCAGGAGGATGGCTACACCTTC.

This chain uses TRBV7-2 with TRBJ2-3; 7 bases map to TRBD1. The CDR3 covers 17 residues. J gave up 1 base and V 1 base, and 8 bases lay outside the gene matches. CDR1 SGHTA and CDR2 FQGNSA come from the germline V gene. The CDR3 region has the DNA TGTGCCAGCAGCTTAGATGCGGCAGGGGGTGGCACAGATACGCAGTATTTT. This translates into CASSLDAAGGGTDTQYF.

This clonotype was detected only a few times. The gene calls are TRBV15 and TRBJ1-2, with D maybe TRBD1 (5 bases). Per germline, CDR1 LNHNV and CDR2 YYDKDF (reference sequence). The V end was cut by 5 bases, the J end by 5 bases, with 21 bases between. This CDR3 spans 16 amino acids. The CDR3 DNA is TGTGCCACCAGCTCTCAGGGCCTGCCGAGTGGGTATGGCTACACCTTC. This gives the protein CATSSQGLPSGYGYTF.

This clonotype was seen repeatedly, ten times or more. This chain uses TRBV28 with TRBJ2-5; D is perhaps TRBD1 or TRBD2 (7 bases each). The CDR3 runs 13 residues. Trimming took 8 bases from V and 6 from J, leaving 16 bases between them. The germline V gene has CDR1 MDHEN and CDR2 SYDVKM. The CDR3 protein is CASLGLGGQTQYF. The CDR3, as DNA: TGTGCCAGCCTCGGACTAGGGGGCCAGACCCAGTACTTC.

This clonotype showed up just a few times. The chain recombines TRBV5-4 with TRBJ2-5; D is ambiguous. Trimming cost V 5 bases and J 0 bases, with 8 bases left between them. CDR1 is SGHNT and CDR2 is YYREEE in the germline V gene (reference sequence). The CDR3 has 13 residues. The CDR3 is CASSQEDQETQYF. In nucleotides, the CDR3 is TGTGCCAGCAGTCAGGAAGACCAAGAGACCCAGTACTTC.

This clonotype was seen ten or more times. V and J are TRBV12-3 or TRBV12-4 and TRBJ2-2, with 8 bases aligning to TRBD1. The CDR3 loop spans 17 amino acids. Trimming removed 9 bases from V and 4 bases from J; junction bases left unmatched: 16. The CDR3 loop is CASKPPAGTGRTGELFF. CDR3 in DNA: TGTGCCAGTAAACCGCCCGCCGGGACAGGACGCACCGGGGAGCTGTTTTTT.

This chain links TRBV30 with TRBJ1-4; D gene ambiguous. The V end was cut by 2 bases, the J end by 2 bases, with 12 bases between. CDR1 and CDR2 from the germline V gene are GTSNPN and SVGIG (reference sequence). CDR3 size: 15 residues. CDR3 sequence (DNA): TGTGCCTGGAGTCCTCTGACTATGACTAATGAAAAACTGTTTTTT. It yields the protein CAWSPLTMTNEKLFF.

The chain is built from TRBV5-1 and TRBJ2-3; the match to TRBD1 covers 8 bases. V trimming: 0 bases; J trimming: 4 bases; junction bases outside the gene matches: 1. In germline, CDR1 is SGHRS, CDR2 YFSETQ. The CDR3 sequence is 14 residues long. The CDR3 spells CASSLAGQADTQYF. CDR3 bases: TGCGCCAGCAGCTTGGCGGGACAGGCAGATACGCAGTATTTT. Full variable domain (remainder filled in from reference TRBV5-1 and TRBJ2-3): KAGVTQTPRYLIKTRGQQVTLSCSPISGHRSVSWYQQTPGQGLQFLFEYFSETQRNKGNFPGRFSGRQFSNSRSEMNVSTLELGDSALYLCASSLAGQADTQYFGPGTRLTVL.

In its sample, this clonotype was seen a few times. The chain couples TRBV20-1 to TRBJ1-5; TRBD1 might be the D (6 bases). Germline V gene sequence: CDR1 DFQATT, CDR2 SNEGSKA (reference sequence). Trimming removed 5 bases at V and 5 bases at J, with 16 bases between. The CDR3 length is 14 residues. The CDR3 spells CSARTGFGDQPQHF. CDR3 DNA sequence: TGCAGTGCTCGTACAGGGTTTGGGGATCAGCCCCAGCATTTT.

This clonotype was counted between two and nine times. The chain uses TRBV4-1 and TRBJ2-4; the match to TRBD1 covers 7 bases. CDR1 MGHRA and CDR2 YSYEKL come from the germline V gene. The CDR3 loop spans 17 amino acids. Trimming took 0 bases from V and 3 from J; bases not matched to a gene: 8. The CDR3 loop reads CASSQEPQGLVKNIQYF. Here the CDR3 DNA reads TGCGCCAGCAGCCAAGAGCCACAGGGGTTGGTCAAAAACATTCAGTACTTC.

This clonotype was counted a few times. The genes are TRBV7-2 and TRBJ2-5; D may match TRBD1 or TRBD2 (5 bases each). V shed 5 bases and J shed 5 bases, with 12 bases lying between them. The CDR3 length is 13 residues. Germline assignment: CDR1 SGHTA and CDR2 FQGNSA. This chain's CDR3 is CASSMGVPETQYF. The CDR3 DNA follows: TGTGCCAGCAGCATGGGGGTTCCGGAGACCCAGTACTTC.

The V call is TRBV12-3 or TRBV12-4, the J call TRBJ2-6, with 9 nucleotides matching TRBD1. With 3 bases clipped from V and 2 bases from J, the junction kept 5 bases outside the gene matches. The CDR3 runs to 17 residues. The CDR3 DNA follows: TGTGCCAGCAGTTTTGGGACAGGGTTCCCTGGGGCCAACGTCCTGACTTTC. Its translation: CASSFGTGFPGANVLTF.

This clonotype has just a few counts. The CDR3 DNA is TGTGCCAGCGTTCGCGGGGGGAGCTCCTACGAGCAGTACGTC. This translates into CASVRGGSSYEQYV. The rearrangement joins TRBV6-2 or TRBV6-3 to TRBJ2-7; 8 positions match TRBD2. This CDR3 spans 14 amino acids. Germline CDR1 reads MNHEY; CDR2 reads SVGEGT. V gave up 8 bases and J gave up 0 bases; unmatched junction bases: 6.

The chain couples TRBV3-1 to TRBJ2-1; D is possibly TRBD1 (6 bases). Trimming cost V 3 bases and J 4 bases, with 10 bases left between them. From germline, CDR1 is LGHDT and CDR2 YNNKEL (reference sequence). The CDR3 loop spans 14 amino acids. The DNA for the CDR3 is TGTGCCAGCAGCCACAGGGGCGCGTACAATGAGCAGTTCTTC. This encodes CASSHRGAYNEQFF.

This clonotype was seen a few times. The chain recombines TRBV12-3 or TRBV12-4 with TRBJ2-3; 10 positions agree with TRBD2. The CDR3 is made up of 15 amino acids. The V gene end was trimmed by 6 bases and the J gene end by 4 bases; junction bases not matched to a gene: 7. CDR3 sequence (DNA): TGTGCCAGCAGCCCAGCGGGGGGGCTGCCAGATACGCAGTATTTT. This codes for CASSPAGGLPDTQYF.

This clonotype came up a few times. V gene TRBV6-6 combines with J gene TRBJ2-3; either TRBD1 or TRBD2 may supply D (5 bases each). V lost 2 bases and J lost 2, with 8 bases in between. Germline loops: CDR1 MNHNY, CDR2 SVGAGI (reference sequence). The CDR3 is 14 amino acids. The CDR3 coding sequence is TGTGCCAGCAGTTACAGGGACCCCACAGATACGCAGTATTTT. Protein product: CASSYRDPTDTQYF.

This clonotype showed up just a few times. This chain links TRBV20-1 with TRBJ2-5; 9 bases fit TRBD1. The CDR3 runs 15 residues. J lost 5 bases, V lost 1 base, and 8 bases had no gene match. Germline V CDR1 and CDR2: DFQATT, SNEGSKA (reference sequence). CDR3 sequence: CSARGSRDRVETQYF. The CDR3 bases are TGCAGTGCTAGAGGGTCCCGGGACAGGGTGGAGACCCAGTACTTC.

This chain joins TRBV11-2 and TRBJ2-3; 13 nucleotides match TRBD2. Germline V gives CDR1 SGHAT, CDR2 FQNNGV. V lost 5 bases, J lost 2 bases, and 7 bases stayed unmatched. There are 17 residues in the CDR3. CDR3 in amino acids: CASSPGLAGEPTDTQYF. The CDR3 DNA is TGTGCCAGCAGCCCCGGACTAGCGGGGGAACCCACAGATACGCAGTATTTT.

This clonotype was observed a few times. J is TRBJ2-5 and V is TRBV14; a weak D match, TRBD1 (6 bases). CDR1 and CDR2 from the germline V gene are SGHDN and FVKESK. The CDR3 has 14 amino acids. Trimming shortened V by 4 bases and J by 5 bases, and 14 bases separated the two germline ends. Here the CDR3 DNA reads TGTGCCAGCAGCCCCAGAACAGGGTTGGAGACCCAGTACTTC. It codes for CASSPRTGLETQYF.

The CDR3 nucleotides are TGTGCCAGCTCACCATTTTCGGAGAGCACAGATACGCAGTATTTT. It codes for CASSPFSESTDTQYF. This chain joins TRBV18 and TRBJ2-3; D unresolved. CDR1 KGHSH and CDR2 LQKENI come from the germline V gene. Trimming removed 2 bases from V and 0 bases from J, with 9 bases in between. CDR3 length: 15 residues.

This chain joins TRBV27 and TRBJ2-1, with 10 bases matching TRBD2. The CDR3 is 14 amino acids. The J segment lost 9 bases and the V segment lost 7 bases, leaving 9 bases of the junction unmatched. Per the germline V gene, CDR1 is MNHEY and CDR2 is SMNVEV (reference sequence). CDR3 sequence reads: CASIEAGGLGEQFF. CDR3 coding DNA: TGTGCCAGCATCGAAGCGGGGGGGTTAGGTGAGCAGTTCTTC.